This T cell receptor (beta chain) was obtained from a study of shared clonotypes between healthy human individuals. For every subset, genomic DNA was evenly distributed across several immunoSEQ plates. Loaded into unsorted PBMC replicate PCRs was about 310 ng DNA, 25,000 to 30,000 T cell genomes. Sequenced by immunoSEQ multiplex PCR; TCRdb stores in-frame clones only, minus some. Of about 470,000 clones in the sample, roughly 77% were seen once. The CDR3 contains 14 residues. V was cut by 10 bases and J by 0 bases, with 10 bases left in between. Germline loops: CDR1 SNHLY, CDR2 FYNNEI. Study-level points and caveats: The small donor group covered limited genetic and exposure diversity.

Points on this clone: What it recognizes is unknown.

Sequencing used PBMCs. This receptor was taken from a woman between 40 and 50 years old in good health. Some clones in this sample may be carry-over from other donors' samples. V gene TRBV2 combines with J gene TRBJ2-6; D uncertain. The CDR3 coding sequence is TGTGCCAACAGCACGGCCTCTGGGGCCAACGTCCTGACTTTC. This translates into CANSTASGANVLTF.